The rows below give T cell receptor beta chains drawn from one sample of a study of post-analysis software for immune sequencing data. TCRdb analysed the PCR reads with MiXCR anew, one entry per CDR3 protein. The sample consists of 600,000 to 750,000 distinct CDR3 sequences, 55% to 60% of them appearing once. Sequenced: blood. The source is a girl aged 2-9 years with multiple sclerosis. Each CDR3 is given with its conserved first and last residue. The D gene is left open where the match is weak. Only part of the rows carry a size: once, few, many, or a class if the clone is expanded.

v_call	j_call	d_call	clone_size	cdr3_aa	cdr3_nt
TRBV12-3/TRBV12-4	TRBJ2-4	NA	NA	CASSPPGTLPSLAKNIQYF	TGTGCCAGCAGTCCACCAGGGACCCTTCCTTCGTTAGCCAAAAACATTCAGTACTTC
TRBV12-3/TRBV12-4	TRBJ2-1	TRBD2	NA	CASSPATSGSVKQFF	TGTGCCAGCAGCCCCGCGACTAGCGGGTCTGTTAAGCAGTTCTTC
TRBV2	TRBJ1-2	NA	many	CASNTPGDPSVRDGYTF	TGTGCCAGCAATACCCCAGGGGACCCCTCGGTAAGGGATGGCTACACCTTC
TRBV6-4	TRBJ2-1	TRBD2	medium-sized	CASSDGTSNEQFF	TGTGCCAGCAGTGACGGGACTAGCAATGAGCAGTTCTTC
TRBV7-8	TRBJ2-5	NA	NA	CASSHLGQQETQYF	TGTGCCAGCAGCCACTTAGGACAGCAAGAGACCCAGTACTTC
TRBV20-1	TRBJ2-7	TRBD2	NA	CSASLAGDPYEQYF	TGCAGTGCTAGTTTAGCGGGAGACCCCTACGAGCAGTACTTC
TRBV20-1	TRBJ2-7	TRBD1	NA	CSAYDRGNSYEQYF	TGCAGTGCTTATGACAGGGGGAACTCCTACGAGCAGTACTTC
TRBV6-1	TRBJ2-7	TRBD2	few	CASWHVAGVPLEQYF	TGTGCCAGCTGGCATGTAGCGGGAGTTCCTCTCGAGCAGTACTTC
TRBV20-1	TRBJ2-3	TRBD2	NA	CSARGLAGYSDTQYF	TGCAGTGCTAGGGGACTAGCGGGGTATTCAGATACGCAGTATTTT
TRBV28	TRBJ1-2	NA	NA	CASKNLDRVDGYTF	TGTGCCAGCAAAAATCTGGACAGAGTGGATGGCTACACCTTC
TRBV20-1	TRBJ1-2	NA	few	CSASSPPGYTF	TGCAGTGCTAGTTCCCCTCCCGGCTACACCTTC
TRBV20-1	TRBJ2-5	NA	NA	CSAKETRETQYF	TGCAGTGCTAAAGAGACTCGGGAGACCCAGTACTTC
TRBV7-9	TRBJ1-2	NA	few	CASSFQGRRGYTF	TGTGCCAGCAGCTTCCAGGGTCGCCGGGGCTACACCTTC
TRBV7-8	TRBJ2-4	NA	NA	CASSLVRVGAKNIQYF	TGTGCCAGCAGCTTAGTTCGAGTGGGGGCCAAAAACATTCAGTACTTC
TRBV3-1	TRBJ2-3	TRBD2	NA	CASSPLPLETSAPDTQYF	TGTGCCAGCAGCCCATTGCCCCTCGAGACTAGCGCCCCAGATACGCAGTATTTT
TRBV3-1	TRBJ1-5	NA	NA	CASSPWDHHQPQHF	TGTGCCAGCAGCCCATGGGACCACCATCAGCCCCAGCATTTT
TRBV3-1	TRBJ2-1	TRBD2	NA	CASSQGERGPSYNEQFF	TGTGCCAGCAGCCAAGGCGAGCGGGGGCCCTCCTACAATGAGCAGTTCTTC
TRBV3-1	TRBJ2-1	TRBD2	NA	CASSRQTSGIYNEQFF	TGTGCCAGCAGCCGCCAAACTAGCGGGATATACAATGAGCAGTTCTTC
TRBV10-1	TRBJ2-3	TRBD1	NA	CASSGPGQGTDTQYF	TGCGCCAGCAGTGGCCCGGGACAGGGGACAGATACGCAGTATTTT
TRBV3-1	TRBJ1-2	TRBD1	few	CASSQVTTGNYGYTF	TGTGCCAGCAGCCAAGTTACGACAGGGAACTATGGCTACACCTTC
TRBV5-1	TRBJ1-1	NA	NA	CASSLAENTEAFF	TGTGCCAGCAGCTTAGCTGAGAACACTGAAGCTTTCTTT
TRBV29-1	TRBJ2-7	NA	NA	CSVERSGYEQYF	TGCAGCGTTGAGAGATCGGGGTACGAGCAGTACTTC
TRBV12-3/TRBV12-4	TRBJ2-7	NA	NA	CASSLWGNEQYF	TGTGCCAGCAGTTTGTGGGGCAACGAGCAGTACTTC
TRBV5-1	TRBJ2-5	NA	few	CASSLDQGTQYF	TGCGCCAGCAGCTTGGACCAAGGAACCCAGTACTTC
TRBV29-1	TRBJ2-5	NA	NA	CSVEDRGGREETQYF	TGCAGCGTTGAAGATCGAGGAGGCAGGGAAGAGACCCAGTACTTC
TRBV25-1	TRBJ2-5	TRBD2	few	CASSESRLAGVGETQYF	TGTGCCAGCAGTGAATCTCGACTAGCGGGAGTGGGAGAGACCCAGTACTTC
TRBV5-6	TRBJ2-1	TRBD1	NA	CASSYRTGANEQFF	TGTGCCAGCAGCTACAGGACAGGAGCCAATGAGCAGTTCTTC
TRBV4-2	TRBJ2-5	NA	NA	CASSQDGGKETQYF	TGTGCCAGCAGCCAAGATGGAGGGAAAGAGACCCAGTACTTC
TRBV20-1	TRBJ1-1	NA	NA	CSARDPEDTHTEAFF	TGCAGTGCTAGAGATCCTGAAGACACCCACACTGAAGCTTTCTTT
TRBV7-2	TRBJ2-1	NA	NA	CASSSRASYNEQFF	TGTGCCAGCAGCTCCCGGGCCTCATACAATGAGCAGTTCTTC
TRBV27	TRBJ2-3	NA	NA	CASSSTGSGTDTQYF	TGTGCCAGCAGTTCCACGGGGAGCGGCACGGATACGCAGTATTTT
TRBV6-5	TRBJ2-3	TRBD2	NA	CASSYSYSGDVADTQYF	TGTGCCAGCAGTTACTCGTATAGCGGGGACGTTGCTGATACGCAGTATTTT
TRBV12-5	TRBJ2-1	NA	NA	CAAYGAGDNEQFF	TGTGCTGCCTATGGGGCAGGGGACAATGAGCAGTTCTTC
TRBV20-1	TRBJ1-1	NA	NA	CSALENTEAFF	TGCAGTGCTCTTGAAAACACTGAAGCTTTCTTT
TRBV7-7	TRBJ2-1	NA	NA	CASSSGSESSYNEQFF	TGTGCCAGCAGCTCGGGGAGTGAGAGCTCCTACAATGAGCAGTTCTTC
TRBV20-1	TRBJ1-2	TRBD1	NA	CSAPRVGTGDGYTF	TGCAGTGCTCCCCGAGTCGGGACAGGGGATGGCTACACCTTC
TRBV3-1	TRBJ1-6	NA	once	CASGRGRSSPLHF	TGTGCCAGCGGTAGGGGGAGGAGTTCACCCCTCCACTTT
TRBV12-3/TRBV12-4	TRBJ2-1	TRBD2	NA	CASTRTSGVDNEQFF	TGTGCCAGCACCCGGACTAGCGGGGTTGACAATGAGCAGTTCTTC
TRBV12-3/TRBV12-4	TRBJ2-3	TRBD2	NA	CASSRTRGDAQYF	TGTGCCAGCAGTAGGACTAGAGGAGATGCGCAGTATTTT
TRBV2	TRBJ2-3	NA	NA	CASTFGVDTDTQYF	TGTGCCAGCACCTTCGGAGTGGATACAGATACGCAGTATTTT
TRBV12-3/TRBV12-4	TRBJ1-1	NA	NA	CASSLALAGEAFF	TGTGCCAGCAGTTTAGCGCTCGCTGGTGAAGCTTTCTTT
TRBV20-1	TRBJ1-2	NA	NA	CSARGEGNYGYTF	TGCAGTGCTAGAGGGGAGGGGAACTATGGCTACACCTTC
TRBV19	TRBJ2-3	TRBD1	NA	CASSHQGVDLNTQYF	TGTGCCAGTAGTCATCAGGGGGTGGATTTGAATACGCAGTATTTT
TRBV5-1	TRBJ2-3	TRBD2	NA	CASSFVAGGHDTQYF	TGCGCCAGCAGCTTCGTAGCGGGAGGGCATGATACGCAGTATTTT
TRBV7-2	TRBJ2-1	NA	NA	CASSLVVGGAYNEQFF	TGTGCCAGCAGCTTAGTAGTGGGAGGTGCCTACAATGAGCAGTTCTTC
TRBV29-1	TRBJ2-5	NA	NA	CSYFALLGTQYF	TGCAGCTACTTTGCTCTTTTGGGGACCCAGTACTTC
TRBV5-1	TRBJ2-7	NA	NA	CASSPVGGTSSYKQYF	TGCGCCAGCAGCCCGGTAGGGGGGACCAGCTCCTACAAGCAGTACTTC
TRBV4-3	TRBJ2-5	NA	NA	CASSQDLGTRRQETQYF	TGCGCCAGCAGCCAAGATCTCGGGACACGACGCCAAGAGACCCAGTACTTC
TRBV5-1	TRBJ2-7	TRBD2	NA	CASRPTALAGGYEQYF	TGCGCCAGCCGTCCTACGGCTCTAGCGGGGGGCTACGAGCAGTACTTC
TRBV11-2	TRBJ2-3	TRBD2	NA	CASSLTSGRVDTQYF	TGTGCCAGCAGCTTAACTAGCGGGAGAGTAGATACGCAGTATTTT
TRBV10-2	TRBJ2-3	NA	few	CASGRDVDTQYF	TGCGCCAGCGGCAGAGATGTGGATACGCAGTATTTT
TRBV27	TRBJ2-7	TRBD1	NA	CASSLDRGHRGDYEQYF	TGTGCCAGCAGTTTAGACAGGGGGCATCGAGGGGATTACGAGCAGTACTTC
TRBV27	TRBJ2-1	TRBD1	NA	CASSLGQGVEQFF	TGTGCCAGCAGTCTGGGACAGGGGGTTGAGCAGTTCTTC